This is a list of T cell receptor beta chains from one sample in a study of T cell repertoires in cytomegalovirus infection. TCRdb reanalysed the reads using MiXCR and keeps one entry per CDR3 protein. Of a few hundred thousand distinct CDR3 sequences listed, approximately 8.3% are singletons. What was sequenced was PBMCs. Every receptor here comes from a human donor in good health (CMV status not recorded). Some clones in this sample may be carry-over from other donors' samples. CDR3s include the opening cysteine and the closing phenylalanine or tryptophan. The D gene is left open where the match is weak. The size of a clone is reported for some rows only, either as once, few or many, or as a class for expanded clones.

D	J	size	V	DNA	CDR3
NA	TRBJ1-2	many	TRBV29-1	TGCAGCGTTGAAGGGGTCGAAGGCTACACCTTC	CSVEGVEGYTF
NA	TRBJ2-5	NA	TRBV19	TGTGCCACCGCCAACCCTCGGGCCGACCGGGGTACCCAGTACTTC	CATANPRADRGTQYF
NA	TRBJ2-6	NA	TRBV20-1	TGCAGTGCTAGAGTCTTATCCGGGGCCAACGTCCTGACTTTC	CSARVLSGANVLTF
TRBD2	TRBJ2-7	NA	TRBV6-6	TGTGCCAGCAGACCGGGACTAGCGTCCTACGAGCAGTACTTC	CASRPGLASYEQYF
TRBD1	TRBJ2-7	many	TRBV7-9	TGTGCCAGCAGCTCTAGACAGGGGGCCTACGAGCAGTACTTC	CASSSRQGAYEQYF
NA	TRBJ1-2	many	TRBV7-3	TGTGCCAGCAGCTTAACGAACAGCCCCTATGGCTACACCTTC	CASSLTNSPYGYTF
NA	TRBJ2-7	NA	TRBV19	TGTGCCAGTAACACTGGACGGAGCTCCTACGAGCAGTACTTC	CASNTGRSSYEQYF
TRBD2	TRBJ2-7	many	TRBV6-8	TGTGCCAGTCAGCCGACTAGCGGGGGTTTGGGCGAGCAGTACTTC	CASQPTSGGLGEQYF
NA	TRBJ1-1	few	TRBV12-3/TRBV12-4	TGTGCCAGCAGGAATGAAATATCGATTGAAGCTTTCTTT	CASRNEISIEAFF
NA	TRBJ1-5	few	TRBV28	TGTGCCAGCAGTTCTCGGACGAGCCAGCCCCAGCATTTT	CASSSRTSQPQHF
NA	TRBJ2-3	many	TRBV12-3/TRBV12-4	TGTGCCAGCAGTTTCAATTCCCCAGATACGCAGTATTTT	CASSFNSPDTQYF
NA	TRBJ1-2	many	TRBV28	TGTGCCAGCAGTCTAACGGCCGGGGGGGCTGGCTACACCTTC	CASSLTAGGAGYTF
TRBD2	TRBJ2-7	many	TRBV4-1	TGCGCCAGCAGCCAAGTAGTGGGAGGGCCCTACGAGCAGTACTTC	CASSQVVGGPYEQYF
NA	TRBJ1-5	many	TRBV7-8	TGTGCCAGCAGCCCCCGAGGGGATCCTCAGCCCCAGCATTTT	CASSPRGDPQPQHF
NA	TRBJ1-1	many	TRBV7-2	TGTGCCAGCAGCCGGGACCGACAGGACGCGGGCACTGAAGCTTTCTTT	CASSRDRQDAGTEAFF
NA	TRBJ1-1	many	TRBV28	TGTGCCAGCAGCTTATTAACGGAAGCTTTCTTT	CASSLLTEAFF
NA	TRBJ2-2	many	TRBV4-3	TGCGCCAGCAGCCTTCAGACCCGGGCCGAGGGTACCGGGGAGCTGTTTTTT	CASSLQTRAEGTGELFF
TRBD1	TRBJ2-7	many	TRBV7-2	TGTGCCAGCACCGGGGACAGGGCCTCCTACGAGCAGTACTTC	CASTGDRASYEQYF
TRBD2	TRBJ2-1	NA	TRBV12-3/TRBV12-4	TGTGCCAGCAGCCGACTGACTAGCGGGGGGCGGCCTACCTACAATGAGCAGTTCTTC	CASSRLTSGGRPTYNEQFF
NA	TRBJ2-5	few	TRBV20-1	TGCAGTGCTCGAACGGCGCGGACAAGACCGACCCAGTACTTC	CSARTARTRPTQYF
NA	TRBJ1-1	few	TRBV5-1	TGCGCCAGCAGTCTGAGGGCCCATGGGACTGAAGCTTTCTTT	CASSLRAHGTEAFF
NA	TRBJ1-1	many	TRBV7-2	TGTGCCAGCAGCTTACAGGGTCAGAACACTGAAGCTTTCTTT	CASSLQGQNTEAFF
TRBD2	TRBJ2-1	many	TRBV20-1	TGCAGTGCCTCCCTTCTGGCTAGCGGGCTCTACAATGAGCAGTTCTTC	CSASLLASGLYNEQFF
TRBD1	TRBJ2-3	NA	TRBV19	TGTGCCAGTAGTAACAGGGGCAAGAGGACAGATACGCAGTATTTT	CASSNRGKRTDTQYF
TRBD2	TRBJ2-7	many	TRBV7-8	TGTGCCAGCAGCTTAAGGGCGGGGGGTCCCCACGAGCAGTACTTC	CASSLRAGGPHEQYF
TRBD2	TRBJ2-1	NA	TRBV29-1	TGCAGCGTTGAGCCTAGCGGGCTTAGGAATGAGCAGTTCTTC	CSVEPSGLRNEQFF
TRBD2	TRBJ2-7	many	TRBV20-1	TGCAGTGCTAGAGGGGCGGGAGGAGGCTACGAGCAGTACTTC	CSARGAGGGYEQYF
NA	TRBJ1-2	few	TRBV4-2	TGTGCCAGCAGCCAGAGGGGAACAGCAAATAACTATGGCTACACCTTC	CASSQRGTANNYGYTF
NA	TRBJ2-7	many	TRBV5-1	TGCGCCAGCAGCTTAGCGGTGGCGGAGGAGCAGTACTTC	CASSLAVAEEQYF
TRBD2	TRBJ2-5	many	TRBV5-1	TGCGCCAGCAATAGACTAGCGGGAGTACGAGAGACCCAGTACTTC	CASNRLAGVRETQYF
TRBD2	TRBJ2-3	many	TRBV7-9	TGTGCCAGCAGCGTCCCGGGACTAGCGGGCACAGATACGCAGTATTTT	CASSVPGLAGTDTQYF
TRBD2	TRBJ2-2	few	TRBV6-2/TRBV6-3	TGTGCCAGCAGTGATCCGGGACTAGCGGGACCCGTAGGCACCGGGGAGCTGTTTTTT	CASSDPGLAGPVGTGELFF
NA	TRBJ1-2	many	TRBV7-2	TGTGCCAGCAGCCCGATTCAAGCTGTCGGCTATGGCTACACCTTC	CASSPIQAVGYGYTF
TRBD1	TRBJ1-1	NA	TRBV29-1	TGCAGCGCCCACCGGGACAGTAACACTGAAGCTTTCTTT	CSAHRDSNTEAFF
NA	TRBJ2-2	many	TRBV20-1	TGCAGTGCTATGCGAGCAGGGTCGAACACCGGGGAGCTGTTTTTT	CSAMRAGSNTGELFF
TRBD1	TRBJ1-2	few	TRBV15	TGTGCCACCAGCAGAGGACAGGGCTGGGGCTACACCTTC	CATSRGQGWGYTF
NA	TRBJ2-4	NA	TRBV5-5	TGTGCCAGCAGCCCCCCGGAGGTGGTGGGGGTAGCCAAAAACATTCAGTACTTC	CASSPPEVVGVAKNIQYF
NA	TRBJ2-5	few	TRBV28	TGTGCCAGCAGTTTAGCGGGCGGACCCTGGGCCCAGTACTTC	CASSLAGGPWAQYF
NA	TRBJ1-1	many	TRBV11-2	TGTGCCAGCAGTGAGGGGAACACTGAAGCTTTCTTT	CASSEGNTEAFF
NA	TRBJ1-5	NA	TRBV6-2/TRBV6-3	TGTGCCAGTAATGACAGAACGGGTGGGAGGCAGCCCCAGCATTTT	CASNDRTGGRQPQHF
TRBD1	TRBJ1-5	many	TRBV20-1	TGCAGTGCCCTTGGACAGGGCCTCAATCAGCCCCAGCATTTT	CSALGQGLNQPQHF
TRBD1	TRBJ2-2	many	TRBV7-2	TGTGCCCTTACACAGGGGGCCACCGGGGAGCTGTTTTTT	CALTQGATGELFF
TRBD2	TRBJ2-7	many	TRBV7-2	TGTGCCAGCAGCATGGGACTAGCGGCGCAGTACTTC	CASSMGLAAQYF
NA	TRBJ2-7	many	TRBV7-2	TGTGCCAGCAGCTTAAACCGGAACACCTACGAGCAGTACTTC	CASSLNRNTYEQYF
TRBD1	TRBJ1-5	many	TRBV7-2	TGTGCCAGCAGCTTAGCGGGACAGGGAAGCAATCAGCCCCAGCATTTT	CASSLAGQGSNQPQHF
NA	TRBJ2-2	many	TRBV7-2	TGTGCCAGCAGCTTAGAGGTGCCCCGCACGACCGGGGAGCTGTTTTTT	CASSLEVPRTTGELFF
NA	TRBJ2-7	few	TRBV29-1	TGCAGCGTTGAAGAGAGGGTCCACGAGCAGTACTTC	CSVEERVHEQYF
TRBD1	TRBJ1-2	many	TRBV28	TGTGCCAGCAGTTGGGGACAGGTCTATGGCTACACCTTC	CASSWGQVYGYTF
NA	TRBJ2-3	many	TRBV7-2	TGTGCCAGCAGCTTAGCGGGGGGAGGGGGGCGCACAGATACGCAGTATTTT	CASSLAGGGGRTDTQYF
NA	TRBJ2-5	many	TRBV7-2	TGTGCCAGCAGCTTAGTAGGGGCGGCTATCCAAGAGACCCAGTACTTC	CASSLVGAAIQETQYF